The clone carrying this T cell receptor beta chain showed up just a few times. What it binds is unknown. This sequence may be a read error, since a much larger clone differs from it by one base. Per germline, CDR1 ENHRY and CDR2 SYGVKD. V dropped 2 bases and J dropped 0 bases, with 1 base sitting between them. This CDR3 region has 12 residues. For TCR beta, libraries came from iRepertoire HTBI primers and Arm-PCR of CDR3 regions. TCRdb used MiXCR to reprocess the multiplex PCR reads, holding one entry per CDR3 protein. The sample lists 500,000 to 800,000 distinct CDR3 sequences, roughly 30% occurring once. The entry originates in a study of regulatory T cells in long-lasting Graves disease. General study results and limits: Persistent Graves' disease cases displayed lower TCR diversity than newly diagnosed ones. A limited number of samples was an acknowledged limitation. Repertoires from persistent disease leaned toward TRBV28, TRBJ1-2 and TRBJ2-5.

Time point indicated: persistent/refractory GD, antithyroid drugs over 5 years with positive TRAb. TCR sequences were obtained from RNA taken from PBMCs. The V and J genes are TRBV10-3 and TRBJ1-1; D is undetermined. The TCR comes from a female donor with Graves disease. Material: peripheral blood mononuclear cells (PBMCs), obtained when the disease was refractory, from a patient treated with antithyroid drugs. CDR3 in DNA: TGTGCCATCAGTGAGGTGAACACTGAAGCTTTCTTT. This translates into CAISEVNTEAFF.